A few counts support the clone carrying this TCR beta chain. Trimming pared 0 bases from V and 5 bases from J, leaving 8 bases between. CDR1 is GTSNPN and CDR2 is SVGIG in the germline V gene (reference sequence). This CDR3 spans 13 amino acids. These data belong to a study of regulatory dendritic cells for organ transplantation. Memory T cells were CD45RO+, naive were CD45RA+, sorted by FACS. Assay used: immunoSEQ multiplex PCR; TCRdb lists only in-frame clones, some missing. The sample holds 25,000 to 35,000 clones, 60% to 80% seen once. The sequencing sample was made of memory CD4+ T cells from blood. The subset was: CD45RO+ memory T cells. The chain links TRBV30 to TRBJ1-5; possible D gene TRBD1, 6 bases. The clonotype comes from a human donor in good health. In DNA form, the CDR3 reads TGTGCCTGGAGTGTCTCAGGGGATCAGCCCCAGCATTTT. It specifies CAWSVSGDQPQHF.